Listed below are T cell receptor beta chains from one sample, sequenced in a study of identical twins. TCRdb fed the 5' RACE reads into MiXCR, producing one record per CDR3 protein. The sample contains 690,000 or so distinct CDR3 sequences, less than 7% of which appear only once. The sample consisted of naive T cells sorted from blood. Receptor source: a man between 18 and 29 years old in good health. Both conserved end residues are part of each CDR3.

V gene	J gene	CDR3 protein
TRBV6-1	TRBJ2-2	CASSPRGLAGPNTGELFF
TRBV27	TRBJ2-3	CASSFSGRWNTDTQYF
TRBV3-1	TRBJ2-1	CASSLTPGSYNEQFF
TRBV6-5	TRBJ2-5	CASSYGGLAETQYF
TRBV4-1	TRBJ1-1	CASSQEVTTNTEAFF
TRBV7-9	TRBJ1-4	CASSDTRMINEKLFF
TRBV28	TRBJ1-2	CASSWTGWYGYTF
TRBV10-3	TRBJ2-7	CAISSGTSGSYEQYF
TRBV4-1	TRBJ2-1	CASTPLHSYNEQFF
TRBV12-3/TRBV12-4	TRBJ1-1	CASSSGVIAEAFF
TRBV7-6	TRBJ2-1	CASSLPLAGGHEQFF
TRBV7-3	TRBJ2-7	CASSLFLLDRSEQYF
TRBV15	TRBJ2-1	CATETGTSGLDEQFF
TRBV19	TRBJ2-6	CASSITSGISGANVLTF
TRBV12-3/TRBV12-4	TRBJ2-1	CASSPVRGTGNNEQFF
TRBV28	TRBJ1-5	CASSRTDSNQPQHF
TRBV5-1	TRBJ2-5	CASTNPGQETQYF
TRBV4-2	TRBJ2-3	CASSPLPSRSRDTQYF
TRBV18	TRBJ1-6	CASSPRGGPEGISPLHF
TRBV7-9	TRBJ2-3	CASSTTATDTQYF
TRBV5-1	TRBJ2-4	CASSLGPQGSKNIQYF
TRBV27	TRBJ1-5	CASSSRTVRVGSNQPQHF
TRBV6-1	TRBJ1-1	CASSATFMNTEAFF
TRBV20-1	TRBJ2-5	CSAHPDLTRGETQYF
TRBV7-3	TRBJ2-3	CASSLLTVGGTDTQYF
TRBV5-1	TRBJ1-2	CASSTPTGTYGYTF
TRBV13	TRBJ2-5	CASSPPLGQGDQETQYF
TRBV4-3	TRBJ2-7	CASSQDWSPTYEQYF
TRBV7-9	TRBJ2-1	CASSYRGVEQFF
TRBV27	TRBJ1-1	CASNPDRVNTEAFF
TRBV20-1	TRBJ2-1	CSARRGLAGVSSYNEQFF
TRBV20-1	TRBJ2-5	CSARAPRSGGETQYF
TRBV18	TRBJ2-1	CASSPPYNTARNEQFF
TRBV29-1	TRBJ2-1	CSVSWARVLNEQFF
TRBV24-1	TRBJ2-7	CATSGIYEQYF
TRBV20-1	TRBJ2-7	CSARAGTAYEQYF
TRBV5-6	TRBJ1-1	CASSLVGVANTEAFF
TRBV18	TRBJ1-1	CASSPGAGNMNTEAFF
TRBV7-8	TRBJ2-3	CASSLGDRAGADTQYF
TRBV15	TRBJ2-3	CATSRLGGLAGGQDTQYF
TRBV4-2	TRBJ2-1	CASSPTQTSALREQFF